This paragraph covers one T cell receptor (beta chain) sequence. The junction had 4 bases not matched to a gene; V was cut back by 5 bases and J by 0 bases. Germline CDR1 and CDR2: ENHRY and SYGVKD. CDR3 size: 15 residues. These data are taken from a study of shared clonotypes between healthy human individuals. Measured with immunoSEQ multiplex PCR; TCRdb has only the in-frame clones, and not every one. Here the sample spans nearly 750,000 clones, around 77% being singletons. Sequenced sample: memory CD4+ T cells sorted from blood. Described subset: CD45RA-negative fraction. The chain combines TRBV10-3 with TRBJ2-7; 10 bases are shared with TRBD2. The clonotype was recovered from a woman in her 30s in good health. The chain's CDR3 is CAISMGLASSYEQYF. The CDR3 DNA is TGTGCCATCAGTATGGGACTAGCGAGCTCCTACGAGCAGTACTTC.